The 27 T cell receptor beta chains below come from one sample, sequenced in a study of T cells after yellow fever vaccination. TCRdb processed the 5' RACE reads anew with MiXCR; each CDR3 protein has one entry. The repertoire has some 240,000 distinct CDR3 sequences, roughly 5.6% of them found once; the top ten carry less than 3.5%. Sequences were derived from CD4+ T cells sorted from PBMCs, sampled on the day of the yellow fever booster vaccination. Receptors were obtained from a man aged 18-30 years who received the YFV17D yellow fever vaccine.

The sample holds a few counts of this clonotype. The chain recombines TRBV20-1 with TRBJ1-2; D is possibly TRBD1 (6 bases). CDR3 length: 14 amino acids. V was pared by 0 bases and J by 6 bases, with 14 bases between. Germline V gene data show CDR1 as DFQATT and CDR2 as SNEGSKA (reference sequence). The CDR3 region has the DNA TGCAGTGCTAGAGAAACAGGGAGGGAGAATGGCTACACCTTC. Protein product: CSARETGRENGYTF.

This sequence joins TRBV20-1 and TRBJ1-5; 7 positions match TRBD1. CDR1 and CDR2 (germline): DFQATT, SNEGSKA (reference sequence). This CDR3 contains 15 residues. The trim removed 6 bases at V and 0 bases at J, leaving 8 bases unmatched. For the CDR3, the DNA is TGCAGTGCCTGGACAGGTGGAAATAGCAATCAGCCCCAGCATTTT. Translation: CSAWTGGNSNQPQHF.

The sample holds many counts of this clonotype. CDR3 bases: TGCAGCGCCCTGAAACTAGCGTCAAACCTTCGCTATGAGCAGTTCTTC. It encodes CSALKLASNLRYEQFF. The V and J genes are TRBV29-1 and TRBJ2-1, with TRBD2 matching 7 bases. The V and J ends lost 7 bases and 8 bases, in that order; junction bases with no gene match: 20. From germline, CDR1 is SQVTM and CDR2 ANQGSEA. This CDR3 has 16 residues.

This clonotype was observed many times. The J gene is TRBJ2-7, the V gene TRBV18; the D gene could be TRBD1 or TRBD2 (5 bases each). With 3 bases removed from V and 2 bases from J, the gap between germline ends came to 8 bases. The CDR3 sequence is 13 residues long. Germline-derived CDR1 and CDR2 are KGHSH and LQKENI. CDR3 residues: CASSPGPTYEQYF. The CDR3 bases are TGTGCCAGCTCACCGGGACCGACCTACGAGCAGTACTTC.

The chain carries TRBV11-2 and TRBJ2-3, with TRBD1 as a possible D gene (6 bases). CDR3 length: 16 residues. The germline V and J ends were trimmed by 5 bases and 3 bases, with 18 bases remaining between them. Germline V CDR1 and CDR2: SGHAT, FQNNGV. CDR3 amino acids: CASSATTGSGTDTQYF. The CDR3 DNA is TGTGCCAGCAGCGCTACGACAGGCTCTGGGACAGATACGCAGTATTTT. Combining the CDR3 with reference TRBV11-2 and TRBJ2-3 gives the whole variable domain EAGVAQSPRYKIIEKRQSVAFWCNPISGHATLYWYQQILGQGPKLLIQFQNNGVVDDSQLPKDRFSAERLKGVDSTLKIQPAKLEDSAVYLCASSATTGSGTDTQYFGPGTRLTVL.

This clonotype was seen a handful of times. The CDR3 is CASSLDGTVRNEQFF. CDR3 DNA: TGCGCCAGCAGCTTGGATGGCACGGTAAGGAATGAGCAGTTCTTC. J is TRBJ2-1 and V is TRBV5-1; D call uncertain. Germline V CDR1 and CDR2: SGHRS, YFSETQ. This CDR3 region has 15 residues. V gave up 0 bases and J gave up 7 bases, with 14 bases separating them.

This clonotype was observed a few times. This rearrangement joins TRBV12-3 or TRBV12-4 to TRBJ1-5, with D possibly being TRBD1 (5 bases). Trimming stripped 8 bases from V and 6 bases from J, with 20 bases between. The CDR3 totals 15 residues. In nucleotides, the CDR3 is TGTGCCAGCCGCGCTCGGCCCCACCAGGGTCAGCCCCAGCATTTT. Translation gives CASRARPHQGQPQHF.

This clonotype was picked up a small number of times. The rearrangement links TRBV2 to TRBJ2-5; 7 nucleotides align to TRBD2. V gave up 8 bases and J gave up 7 bases; unmatched junction bases: 10. Germline V gene lookup returns CDR1 SNHLY and CDR2 FYNNEI. The length of the CDR3 is 13 residues. CDR3 sequence reads: CASRKTSPGTQYF. The CDR3 DNA is TGTGCCAGCCGTAAGACTAGCCCAGGGACCCAGTACTTC.

This clonotype was picked up a small number of times. The chain combines TRBV12-5 with TRBJ1-2; D is undetermined. The CDR3 covers 14 residues. Germline values: CDR1 LGHNT, CDR2 FRNRAP. Trimming removed 3 bases at V and 4 bases at J, with 12 bases between. The CDR3 sequence: CASGLAPSVYGYTF. DNA for the CDR3: TGTGCTAGTGGTTTAGCCCCCTCCGTCTATGGCTACACCTTC.

This clonotype showed up just a few times. The chain is built from TRBV5-1 and TRBJ2-7, with 9 nucleotides matching TRBD2. This CDR3 is 13 amino acids long. CDR1 SGHRS and CDR2 YFSETQ come from the germline V gene. With V trimmed by 4 bases and J by 6 bases, 5 bases remained unmatched. The CDR3 DNA is TGCGCCAGCAGCGCGGGGGGGCCTGGCGAGCAGTACGTC. It codes for CASSAGGPGEQYV.

This clonotype was seen repeatedly, ten times or more. The chain recombines TRBV7-9 with TRBJ1-1, with TRBD1 matching 9 bases. CDR1 SEHNR and CDR2 FQNEAQ come from the germline V gene (reference sequence). Germline trimming cut 3 bases from V and 1 base from J; bases unmatched to any gene: 3. The CDR3 is 15 amino acids. Here the CDR3 reads CASSFRDRENTEAFF. CDR3 bases: TGTGCCAGCAGCTTCCGGGACAGGGAGAACACTGAAGCTTTCTTT.

V and J are TRBV7-2 and TRBJ2-1; no firm D call. Germline CDR1 and CDR2: SGHTA and FQGNSA. CDR3 size: 13 residues. Trimming took off 0 bases at V and 6 bases at J, with 6 bases between the two ends. CDR3 in DNA: TGTGCCAGCAGCTTAGCGGAGAGCAATGAGCAGTTCTTC. It yields the protein CASSLAESNEQFF.

This sequence joins TRBV28 and TRBJ1-4, with 8 bases lining up with TRBD1. The V gene end was trimmed by 1 base and the J gene end by 13 bases; junction bases not matched to a gene: 14. The CDR3 contains 16 residues. The germline gives CDR1 MDHEN, CDR2 SYDVKM. CDR3 nucleotide sequence: TGTGCCAGCAGTTTATCCCCGAGCAGGGGGCGAGCGGGACTGTTTTTT. Protein product: CASSLSPSRGRAGLFF.

The chain uses TRBV6-6 and TRBJ1-2; tentative D call: TRBD1 (5 bases). The ends were cut back, 2 bases at V and 7 bases at J, with 8 bases in the middle. The CDR3 contains 12 residues. In germline, CDR1 is MNHNY, CDR2 SVGAGI (reference sequence). CDR3: CASSYGQGGYTF. CDR3 bases: TGTGCCAGCAGTTACGGGCAGGGTGGCTACACCTTC.

V and J are TRBV4-1 and TRBJ2-1; 12 bases match TRBD2. The CDR3 consists of 20 residues. Trimming cost V 2 bases and J 0 bases; bases outside gene matches: 11. Germline-derived CDR1 and CDR2 are MGHRA and YSYEKL. The CDR3 region is CASSQSFTSGGPSSYNEQFF. For the CDR3, the DNA is TGCGCCAGCAGCCAATCTTTCACTAGCGGGGGGCCAAGCTCCTACAATGAGCAGTTCTTC.

In its sample, this clonotype was seen a few times. The rearrangement links TRBV12-3 or TRBV12-4 to TRBJ2-3, with D possibly TRBD2 on 7 matching bases. This CDR3 spans 17 amino acids. Trimming shortened V by 6 bases and J by 6 bases, and 25 bases separated the two germline ends. CDR3 in DNA: TGTGCCAGCAGCTCCCGTATTAGGGGGGGGCCCGGGGATACGCAGTATTTT. It translates to CASSSRIRGGPGDTQYF.

V is TRBV2 and J is TRBJ2-7, with D uncertain. The V and J ends lost 7 bases and 4 bases respectively, with 8 bases between them. CDR1 and CDR2 (germline): SNHLY, FYNNEI. This CDR3 has 11 residues. The CDR3 reads CASTPGYEQYF. The CDR3 nucleotides read TGTGCCAGCACCCCAGGATACGAGCAGTACTTC. Based on the CDR3 plus reference TRBV2 and TRBJ2-7, the full variable domain is EPEVTQTPSHQVTQMGQEVILRCVPISNHLYFYWYRQILGQKVEFLVSFYNNEISEKSEIFDDQFSVERPDGSNFTLKIRSTKLEDSAMYFCASTPGYEQYFGPGTRLTVT.

The chain carries TRBV20-1 and TRBJ1-6; possible D gene TRBD1, 5 bases. This CDR3 region has 18 residues. The germline CDR1 and CDR2 sequences are DFQATT and SNEGSKA (reference sequence). V was clipped by 3 bases and J by 1 base, with 19 bases between them. The CDR3 DNA is TGCAGTGCTAGGGGAGGGGCCAATTTCGGGTCCTATAATTCACCCCTCCACTTT. It specifies CSARGGANFGSYNSPLHF.

A word on this clonotype: Germline is not matched at one junction end, which may reflect a read error. The V call is TRBV6-5, the J call TRBJ2-5, with a tentative D call TRBD2 (6 bases). This CDR3 region has 14 residues. Germline values: CDR1 MNHEY, CDR2 SVGAGI. CDR3 loop: CASTAGRFQQTQYF. DNA of the CDR3: TGTGCCAGCACCGCCGGGAGATTCCAACAGACCCAGTACTTC.

The V call is TRBV5-8, the J call TRBJ2-7; no reliable D call. The CDR3 totals 13 residues. Germline-derived CDR1 and CDR2 are SGHTS and YDEGEE. V gave up 0 bases and J gave up 3 bases, with 7 bases separating them. CDR3 sequence: CASSLVQLYEQYV. As DNA, the CDR3 is TGTGCCAGCAGCTTGGTGCAACTCTACGAGCAGTACGTC.

This clonotype was recorded many times. The chain carries TRBV6-5 and TRBJ2-7, with 9 bases lining up with TRBD1. Losses at the gene ends were 0 bases for V and 2 bases for J; bases not matched to a gene: 2. Germline V gives CDR1 MNHEY, CDR2 SVGAGI. This CDR3 comprises 15 residues. CDR3 loop: CASSYSGTGTYEQYF. The CDR3 DNA reads TGTGCCAGCAGTTACTCGGGGACAGGGACCTACGAGCAGTACTTC.

This clonotype has more than one count but fewer than ten. This chain connects TRBV5-6 to TRBJ2-5, with D possibly being TRBD2 (5 bases). This CDR3 region has 14 residues. Trimming took 5 bases from V and 7 from J, leaving 18 bases between them. Per the germline V gene, CDR1 is SGHDT and CDR2 is YYEEEE. The CDR3 nucleotides read TGTGCCAGCAGTTCTGGGAGTCTCTTAGGGACCCAGTACTTC. It encodes CASSSGSLLGTQYF.

This clonotype has a count of ten or more. This chain uses TRBV7-2 with TRBJ2-3; no definite D call. Germline loops: CDR1 SGHTA, CDR2 FQGNSA. This CDR3 contains 12 residues. V was pared by 5 bases and J by 2 bases, with 5 bases between. The CDR3 sequence is CASSVDTDTQYF. The DNA for the CDR3 is TGTGCCAGCAGCGTAGACACAGATACGCAGTATTTT. Complete variable domain (other parts from reference TRBV7-2 and TRBJ2-3): GAGVSQSPSNKVTEKGKDVELRCDPISGHTALYWYRQSLGQGLEFLIYFQGNSAPDKSGLPSDRFSAERTGGSVSTLTIQRTQQEDSAVYLCASSVDTDTQYFGPGTRLTVL.

This clonotype turned up a few times. The V call is TRBV4-1, the J call TRBJ1-5, with D tentatively TRBD1 (5 bases). V was trimmed by 4 bases and J by 4 bases, leaving 17 bases between them. The germline CDR1 and CDR2 sequences are MGHRA and YSYEKL. The CDR3 has 16 amino acids. The CDR3 DNA follows: TGCGCCAGCAGCCCCGGGGCCGTCAAGCATAATCAGCCCCAGCATTTT. The encoded protein is CASSPGAVKHNQPQHF.

This clonotype showed up just a few times. This chain links TRBV4-2 with TRBJ1-3, with D tentatively TRBD1 (5 bases). Trimming stripped 3 bases from V and 0 bases from J, with 21 bases between. CDR3 length: 19 residues. The V gene's germline CDR1 is LGHNA and CDR2 YNFKEQ. The CDR3 DNA is TGTGCCAGCAGCCATAATGTTGGGGACGGGTCCTCCTCTGGAAACACCATATATTTT. Translating gives CASSHNVGDGSSSGNTIYF.

This clonotype was recorded at least ten times. The chain recombines TRBV24-1 with TRBJ2-1; 10 positions agree with TRBD1. In germline, CDR1 is KGHDR, CDR2 SFDVKD. The J segment lost 2 bases and the V segment lost 4 bases, leaving 1 base of the junction unmatched. The CDR3 is 15 residues long. CDR3 sequence reads: CATSEGQGTYNEQFF. The CDR3 nucleotides are TGTGCCACCAGTGAGGGACAGGGGACCTACAATGAGCAGTTCTTC.

The sample holds a few counts of this clonotype. The chain employs TRBV4-1 and TRBJ2-5; 9 bases match TRBD1. J was trimmed by 5 bases and V by 0 bases; bases with no gene match: 7. The CDR3 spans 16 residues. Germline CDR1 MGHRA, CDR2 YSYEKL. The CDR3 protein is CASSQDRTGVGETQYF. Here the CDR3 DNA reads TGCGCCAGCAGCCAAGACCGGACAGGGGTGGGGGAGACCCAGTACTTC.